Given below is one TCR beta chain in context. Noted treatment: oral pan-JAK inhibitor, 5-10 mg twice daily. The CDR3 is 16 residues long. Looked up from germline, CDR1 is SQVTM and CDR2 is ANQGSEA. V gave up 3 bases and J gave up 12 bases, with 27 bases separating them. This entry is derived from a study of CD8+ T cells in alopecia areata. Extraction of RNA preceded its reverse transcription into cDNA, which served as the sequencing template. Data came from immunoSEQ multiplex PCR; TCRdb stores just in-frame clones and leaves some out. The table shows some 150,000 clones, with roughly 50% occurring only once.

This TCR came from a human donor with alopecia areata. The V and J genes are TRBV29-1 and TRBJ2-1; a possible D gene is TRBD1 (5 bases). This material consisted of CD4+ T cells sorted from blood, taken between weeks 55 and 70, from a patient treated with tofacitinib. The CDR3 protein is CSVDATVQVGASVQFF. For the CDR3, the DNA is TGCAGCGTTGATGCGACTGTACAGGTTGGGGCAAGCGTGCAGTTCTTC.